The 17 T cell receptor beta chains in this list originate from one sample, sequenced in a study of beta chain features in type 1 diabetes. Their specific antigens are unknown. Study outcomes and limitations: In all four CD4+ subsets, TCRB CDR3 length was significantly, moderately reduced in type 1 diabetes.

Sequencing targeted expressed TCRB transcripts, as all isolated RNA had been reverse transcribed. Sequencing was performed with immunoSEQ multiplex PCR; in TCRdb, only in-frame clones are kept and a portion is missing. Of roughly 240,000 clones listed, about 23% were seen once; the top ten hold 0.012%. Sequenced input: naive CD4+ T cells from blood. These receptors were taken from a woman aged 25-40 years with type 1 diabetes.

This clone occurred a few times. The V and J genes are TRBV5-1 and TRBJ2-1; 8 bases line up with TRBD2. Germline V lookup: CDR1 SGHRS, CDR2 YFSETQ. The CDR3 is 15 amino acids. J gave up 1 base and V 4 bases, and 4 bases lay outside the gene matches. The CDR3: CASSHTSGSYNEQFF. In nucleotides, the CDR3 is TGCGCCAGCAGCCACACTAGCGGATCCTACAATGAGCAGTTCTTC. The entire variable domain, with the rest obtained from reference TRBV5-1 and TRBJ2-1, is as follows: KAGVTQTPRYLIKTRGQQVTLSCSPISGHRSVSWYQQTPGQGLQFLFEYFSETQRNKGNFPGRFSGRQFSNSRSEMNVSTLELGDSALYLCASSHTSGSYNEQFFGPGTRLTVL.

The chain couples TRBV29-1 to TRBJ1-2; 9 nucleotides agree with TRBD1. Per germline, CDR1 SQVTM and CDR2 ANQGSEA. V shed 4 bases and J 3 bases; nucleotides not matched to a gene: 3. The CDR3 consists of 13 residues. This chain's CDR3 is CSVGGQGDYGYTF. The CDR3, as DNA: TGCAGCGTTGGGGGACAGGGCGACTATGGCTACACCTTC.

The chain recombines TRBV18 with TRBJ2-1, with TRBD2 matching over 15 bases. The CDR3 loop spans 16 amino acids. Germline V gene sequence: CDR1 KGHSH, CDR2 LQKENI. V lost 6 bases, J lost 7 bases, and 7 bases stayed unmatched. The CDR3 loop reads CASSPWGTSGRNEQFF. The DNA of the CDR3 is TGTGCCAGCTCTCCCTGGGGGACTAGCGGGAGGAATGAGCAGTTCTTC.

The rearrangement uses TRBV30 and TRBJ1-2; 12 bases fit TRBD1. With V trimmed by 3 bases and J by 4 bases, 6 bases remained unmatched. Per germline, CDR1 GTSNPN and CDR2 SVGIG (reference sequence). The CDR3 is 15 residues long. The CDR3 nucleotides are TGTGCCTGGAGGGGGACAGGGGGCGCGAGCTATGGCTACACCTTC. Amino acids: CAWRGTGGASYGYTF.

This clone was picked up a small number of times. The chain is built from TRBV5-1 and TRBJ2-2; D not certain. Germline V gene sequence: CDR1 SGHRS, CDR2 YFSETQ. This CDR3 has 15 residues. Trimming shortened V by 0 bases and J by 1 base, and 7 bases separated the two germline ends. CDR3 residues: CASSLAPGNTGELFF. CDR3 DNA sequence: TGCGCCAGCAGCTTGGCTCCGGGGAACACCGGGGAGCTGTTTTTT.

This clone was seen a few times. Other DNA variants within this sample encode the same CDR3. The chain carries TRBV7-9 and TRBJ1-4, with TRBD1 as a possible D gene (5 bases). The germline V gene has CDR1 SEHNR and CDR2 FQNEAQ (reference sequence). The CDR3 has 14 amino acids. The germline V and J ends were trimmed by 1 base and 5 bases, with 8 bases remaining between them. The CDR3 sequence: CASSLGQYNEKLFF. DNA for the CDR3: TGTGCCAGCAGCTTAGGACAGTACAATGAAAAACTGTTTTTT.

The rearrangement joins TRBV15 to TRBJ2-1, with 9 positions matching TRBD2. The V gene's germline CDR1 is LNHNV and CDR2 YYDKDF (reference sequence). The CDR3 is made up of 16 amino acids. The J segment lost 4 bases and the V segment lost 0 bases, leaving 4 bases of the junction unmatched. In DNA form, the CDR3 reads TGTGCCACCAGCAGAGATAGAAGCGGGGGGTACAATGAGCAGTTCTTC. Amino acids: CATSRDRSGGYNEQFF. Using reference TRBV15 and TRBJ2-1 for the parts outside the CDR3, the full variable domain is DAMVIQNPRYQVTQFGKPVTLSCSQTLNHNVMYWYQQKSSQAPKLLFHYYDKDFNNEADTPDNFQSRRPNTSFCFLDIRSPGLGDTAMYLCATSRDRSGGYNEQFFGPGTRLTVL.

This clone has just a few counts. The chain is built from TRBV29-1 and TRBJ1-1; 7 bases map to TRBD1. After removal of 6 bases from V and 3 bases from J, the junction contained 4 bases not matched to a gene. This CDR3 is 12 amino acids long. The germline gives CDR1 SQVTM, CDR2 ANQGSEA. The DNA for the CDR3 is TGCAGCGTAGGGGACAGCTACACTGAAGCTTTCTTT. Translating it yields CSVGDSYTEAFF.

This clone was detected a few times. The chain is built from TRBV11-2 and TRBJ2-3, with D perhaps TRBD2 (5 bases). The CDR3 is 13 amino acids. V was cut by 3 bases and J by 2 bases, with 6 bases left in between. Germline CDR1 and CDR2: SGHAT and FQNNGV. The DNA for the CDR3 is TGTGCCAGCAGCTTCGGGGACACAGATACGCAGTATTTT. This codes for CASSFGDTDTQYF.

The chain couples TRBV5-1 to TRBJ1-1; D remains unclear. V was cut by 0 bases and J by 0 bases, with 9 bases left in between. This CDR3 contains 15 residues. Germline V lookup: CDR1 SGHRS, CDR2 YFSETQ. DNA of the CDR3: TGCGCCAGCAGCTTGGGTAGTTCTATGAACACTGAAGCTTTCTTT. It translates to CASSLGSSMNTEAFF.

V is TRBV30 and J is TRBJ2-7; 10 nucleotides align to TRBD2. Germline V gives CDR1 GTSNPN, CDR2 SVGIG (reference sequence). The V gene end was trimmed by 3 bases and the J gene end by 2 bases; junction bases not matched to a gene: 7. The CDR3 is 15 amino acids. CDR3 protein: CAWRLWTSGTYEQYF. As DNA, the CDR3 is TGTGCCTGGAGGTTGTGGACTAGCGGCACCTACGAGCAGTACTTC.

This clone was found a few times. V gene TRBV6-1 combines with J gene TRBJ1-5; tentatively, D is TRBD1 (5 bases). From germline, CDR1 is MNHNS and CDR2 SASEGT. CDR3 length: 18 amino acids. V was clipped by 1 base and J by 0 bases, with 16 bases between them. The CDR3 region has the DNA TGTGCCAGCAGTGAAGACAGGCCTGTACGCTATAGCAATCAGCCCCAGCATTTT. Amino acids: CASSEDRPVRYSNQPQHF.

This clone was counted a few times. V is TRBV4-1 and J is TRBJ1-2; 10 nucleotides agree with TRBD1. Trimming took 0 bases from V and 4 from J; bases not matched to a gene: 8. The CDR3 covers 17 residues. The germline V gene has CDR1 MGHRA and CDR2 YSYEKL. CDR3 protein: CASSQERWDRGGYGYTF. The CDR3 region has the DNA TGCGCCAGCAGCCAAGAACGATGGGACAGGGGCGGCTATGGCTACACCTTC.

The sample holds a few counts of this clone. V usage is TRBV7-9 and J usage is TRBJ2-7; 7 bases map to TRBD1. V shed 1 base and J 3 bases; nucleotides not matched to a gene: 12. The CDR3 is 17 amino acids. Germline V gene data show CDR1 as SEHNR and CDR2 as FQNEAQ (reference sequence). The CDR3: CASSLGGAGGHYYEQYF. CDR3 in DNA: TGTGCCAGCAGCTTAGGCGGAGCAGGGGGACACTACTACGAGCAGTACTTC.

This clone was observed a handful of times. The V call is TRBV4-2, the J call TRBJ2-7; 7 nucleotides agree with TRBD1. The germline V gene encodes CDR1 LGHNA and CDR2 YNFKEQ. The junction had 4 bases not matched to a gene; V was cut back by 0 bases and J by 2 bases. The CDR3 loop spans 15 amino acids. The CDR3: CASSQEMQGAYEQYF. DNA for the CDR3: TGTGCCAGCAGCCAAGAGATGCAGGGGGCCTACGAGCAGTACTTC.

This sequence joins TRBV5-1 and TRBJ2-7; a possible D gene is TRBD1 (6 bases). The length of the CDR3 is 13 residues. The V and J ends lost 4 bases and 3 bases respectively, with 11 bases between them. Germline assignment: CDR1 SGHRS and CDR2 YFSETQ. CDR3 residues: CASSPRDNYEQYF. DNA of the CDR3: TGCGCCAGCAGCCCCCGGGACAACTACGAGCAGTACTTC.

The rearrangement links TRBV5-1 to TRBJ1-2, with D possibly being TRBD1 (5 bases). This CDR3 comprises 14 residues. V lost 0 bases, J lost 7 bases, and 13 bases lay in between. CDR1 is SGHRS, CDR2 YFSETQ, per germline. The CDR3 here is CASSLVDSSVGYTF. The CDR3 DNA follows: TGCGCCAGCAGCTTGGTCGACAGTTCCGTTGGCTACACCTTC.